This is a list of T cell receptor beta chains from one sample in a study of blood T cell repertoires in COVID-19. Measured with immunoSEQ multiplex PCR; TCRdb has only the in-frame clones, and not every one. Of around 280,000 clones in the sample, 70% to 90% were seen once. Material: PBMCs or T cells enriched from blood (not recorded which). Every receptor here comes from a woman aged 40 to 49 who had recovered from COVID-19. Each CDR3 is given with its conserved first and last residue. A D gene is named only where the DNA matches it firmly. Clone size, where shown, is once, few, many, or a class for clones that have expanded.

d_call	j_call	v_call	clone_size	cdr3_nt	cdr3_aa
NA	TRBJ1-4	TRBV12-3/TRBV12-4	few	TGTGCCAGCAGTCGTCGCGGGGGTGAAAAACTGTTTTTT	CASSRRGGEKLFF
TRBD2	TRBJ2-7	TRBV5-4	NA	TGTGCCAGCAGCCCGTCTAGCGGGGGCTACGAGCAGTACTTC	CASSPSSGGYEQYF
TRBD2	TRBJ2-3	TRBV18	NA	TGTGCCAGCTCACCCTCGCGGGAGAGCACAGATACGCAGTATTTT	CASSPSRESTDTQYF
TRBD2	TRBJ2-1	TRBV5-1	NA	TGCGCCAGCAGCAACCTAGCGGGACCCTACAATGAGCAGTTCTTC	CASSNLAGPYNEQFF
TRBD2	TRBJ2-1	TRBV2	NA	TGTGCCAGCAGTGAATGGCTAGCGGGGGTAGATGAGCAGTTCTTC	CASSEWLAGVDEQFF
NA	TRBJ1-2	TRBV7-9	once	TGTGCCAGCAGTCCACTGGGAACAGGGAACGTCTATGGCTACACCTTC	CASSPLGTGNVYGYTF
TRBD1	TRBJ2-7	TRBV27	NA	TGTGCCAGCAGTAGACAGGGGGTGGGCTACGAGCAGTACTTC	CASSRQGVGYEQYF
TRBD1	TRBJ1-5	TRBV3-1/TRBV3-2	NA	TGTGCCAGCAGCCCCACGGGACAGGGTAATCAGCCCCAGCATTTT	CASSPTGQGNQPQHF
NA	TRBJ1-1	TRBV27	NA	TGTGCCAGCAGCCGCTCAGGGGCGGCTGAAGCTTTCTTT	CASSRSGAAEAFF
TRBD2	TRBJ2-5	TRBV19	NA	TGTGCCAGTACGTCTAGCGGGAGTGAAGGACAAGAGACCCAGTACTTC	CASTSSGSEGQETQYF
TRBD1	TRBJ2-1	TRBV7-9	NA	TGTGCCAGCAGCTCCCACAGGGGGCCCAACAATGAGCAGTTCTTC	CASSSHRGPNNEQFF
NA	TRBJ2-7	TRBV27	NA	TGTGCCAGCAGTCCGGGGAATTCTTACTACGAGCAGTACTTC	CASSPGNSYYEQYF
NA	TRBJ1-1	TRBV7-2	NA	TGTGCCAGCAGCCCCGGGACTTTGAACACTGAAGCTTTCTTT	CASSPGTLNTEAFF
NA	TRBJ2-1	TRBV29-1	NA	TGCAGCGTTGTCGAAGGGGCCTACAATGAGCAGTTCTTC	CSVVEGAYNEQFF
TRBD1	TRBJ1-5	TRBV18	NA	TGTGCCAGCTCACCAAATACAGGGGGGGGTCAGCCCCAGCATTTT	CASSPNTGGGQPQHF
NA	TRBJ2-7	TRBV28	NA	TGTGCCAGCAGTTTTGGTACAGGATCCTACGAGCAGTACTTC	CASSFGTGSYEQYF
TRBD1	TRBJ1-2	TRBV15	NA	TGTGCCACCAGCAGAGCAGGGGGAAGGGCTAACTATGGCTACACCTTC	CATSRAGGRANYGYTF
TRBD2	TRBJ2-4	TRBV15	once	TGTGCCACCAGCAGAGCCACCGGGACTAGCGAGTTTGCCAAAAACATTCAGTACTTC	CATSRATGTSEFAKNIQYF
NA	TRBJ2-3	TRBV19	NA	TGTGCCAGTAGTATATCCGGACGGACTAGCACAGATACGCAGTATTTT	CASSISGRTSTDTQYF
NA	TRBJ1-5	TRBV7-2	NA	TGTGCCAGCAGTCCGTCCGATCAGCCCCAGCATTTT	CASSPSDQPQHF
NA	TRBJ2-7	TRBV25-1	NA	TGTGCCAGCAGTGAAAGGGGAAACGAGCAGTACTTC	CASSERGNEQYF
TRBD1	TRBJ1-2	TRBV7-2	NA	TGTGCCAGCAGCTTATCGACAGGGGGATATGGCTACACCTTC	CASSLSTGGYGYTF
NA	TRBJ1-5	TRBV7-8	NA	TGTGCCAGCAGCCCGACGGGAGGGTTCGGCAATCAGCCCCAGCATTTT	CASSPTGGFGNQPQHF
NA	TRBJ1-4	TRBV19	NA	TGTGCCAGTAGTAGCACAGGCATGAATGAAAAACTGTTTTTT	CASSSTGMNEKLFF
NA	TRBJ1-2	TRBV12-3/TRBV12-4	once	TGTGCCAGCACCTTAGGGGGATATGGCTACACCTTC	CASTLGGYGYTF
TRBD2	TRBJ2-1	TRBV28	NA	TGTGCCGCCCGGCGCGGGGGGTACAATGAGCAGTTCTTC	CAARRGGYNEQFF
TRBD1	TRBJ1-1	TRBV6-5	few	TGTGCCAGCAACCCGACAGGGAGCAGCACTGAAGCTTTCTTT	CASNPTGSSTEAFF
NA	TRBJ1-2	TRBV4-3	NA	TGCGCCAGCAGCCAAGATCGTCCCAGAAACTATGGCTACACCTTC	CASSQDRPRNYGYTF
NA	TRBJ2-7	TRBV28	NA	TGTGCCAGCAGTAAGGCAGGGATTCCGTCCTACGAGCAGTACTTC	CASSKAGIPSYEQYF
NA	TRBJ1-3	TRBV11-3	NA	TGTGCCAGCAGCTCCGGGGGATACTCTGGAAACACCATATATTTT	CASSSGGYSGNTIYF
NA	TRBJ2-2	TRBV29-1	NA	TGCAGCGTTGCCGGGAACGGGGAGCTGTTTTTT	CSVAGNGELFF
TRBD1	TRBJ2-1	TRBV9	NA	TGTGCCAGCAGCGCAGGGGGCAAAAATGAGCAGTTCTTC	CASSAGGKNEQFF
TRBD1	TRBJ1-2	TRBV28	NA	TGTGCCAGCAGCCAACAGGGGAACTATGGCTACACCTTC	CASSQQGNYGYTF
TRBD1	TRBJ1-4	TRBV6-5	NA	TGTGCCAGCAGGCAACAGGGGGCGCTTGGTGAAAAACTGTTTTTT	CASRQQGALGEKLFF
NA	TRBJ2-1	TRBV2	NA	TGTGCCAGCAGTGAGCGGGCCACCTACAATGAGCAGTTCTTC	CASSERATYNEQFF
NA	TRBJ2-1	TRBV11-2	NA	TGTGCCAGCAGCTTAGAACCCCACGGGTTGAACGAGCAGTTCTTC	CASSLEPHGLNEQFF
TRBD2	TRBJ2-5	TRBV28	NA	TGTGCCAGCAGCCCTGCTGCGGGAGGAAAAGAGACCCAGTACTTC	CASSPAAGGKETQYF
NA	TRBJ1-5	TRBV6-5	once	TGTGCCAGCAGTCCCCAGGGCGGGGGCAATCAGCCCCAGCATTTT	CASSPQGGGNQPQHF
NA	TRBJ2-5	TRBV3-1/TRBV3-2	NA	TGTGCCAGCAGCCGAAAGGGACTTCAAGAGACCCAGTACTTC	CASSRKGLQETQYF
TRBD1	TRBJ1-5	TRBV19	NA	TGTGCCAGTAGGCAAGACAGGGGGCTTAGTCAGCCCCAGCATTTT	CASRQDRGLSQPQHF
TRBD1	TRBJ1-4	TRBV2	few	TGTGCCAGCAGTGGACGGGACAGGGGGGATGAAAAACTGTTTTTT	CASSGRDRGDEKLFF
NA	TRBJ2-1	TRBV18	NA	TGTGCCAGCTCACCCCCGACAGTTTACAATGAGCAGTTCTTC	CASSPPTVYNEQFF
TRBD1	TRBJ1-2	TRBV24-1	NA	TGTGCCACCAGTGATCCCCTCTCATACAACAGGGGCCCTCACGGCTACACCTTC	CATSDPLSYNRGPHGYTF
TRBD1	TRBJ1-2	TRBV15	NA	TGTGCCACCAGCTTACAGGGGAACTATGGCTACACCTTC	CATSLQGNYGYTF
NA	TRBJ2-2	TRBV4-3	NA	TGCGCCAGCAGCCAAGAAGACACCACCGGGGAGCTGTTTTTT	CASSQEDTTGELFF
TRBD2	TRBJ2-7	TRBV7-2	NA	TGTGCCAGCAGCTCAGGCCCTAGCGGCTACGAGCAGTACTTC	CASSSGPSGYEQYF
NA	TRBJ2-1	TRBV10-3	few	TGTGCCATCAGGGAGGGCGGGATATCCTACAATGAGCAGTTCTTC	CAIREGGISYNEQFF
NA	TRBJ1-3	TRBV28	few	TGTGCCAGCAGCGCGTGGGGGGGTAGCTCTGGAAACACCATATATTTT	CASSAWGGSSGNTIYF
TRBD2	TRBJ2-1	TRBV4-3	NA	TGCGCCAGCAGCCAAGAAGGAAGGACTAGCGTAAATGAGCAGTTCTTC	CASSQEGRTSVNEQFF
TRBD1	TRBJ1-2	TRBV9	NA	TGTGCCAGCAGCGCGGGAGGGACAGACTATGGCTACACCTTC	CASSAGGTDYGYTF
TRBD1	TRBJ1-5	TRBV7-8	NA	TGTGCCAGCAGTCGGGGGACAGCTAATCAGCCCCAGCATTTT	CASSRGTANQPQHF
TRBD1	TRBJ2-2	TRBV9	NA	TGTGCCAGCAGCGCCGGGACAGGCGGCACCGGGGAGCTGTTTTTT	CASSAGTGGTGELFF
NA	TRBJ1-1	TRBV10-2	NA	TGCGCCAGCAGTGTTGGGGGCCTTGAAGCTTTCTTT	CASSVGGLEAFF
TRBD1	TRBJ1-2	TRBV11-2	NA	TGTGCCAGCAGCAAGGGACAGGGGGCGTATGGCTACACCTTC	CASSKGQGAYGYTF
NA	TRBJ2-5	TRBV2	NA	TGTGCCAGCAGTGAAGACAGGGAAGGTCGAGAGACCCAGTACTTC	CASSEDREGRETQYF
TRBD1	TRBJ2-1	TRBV24-1	NA	TGTGCCACCTCTTGGACAGGGGACAATGAGCAGTTCTTC	CATSWTGDNEQFF
TRBD2	TRBJ2-7	TRBV29-1	few	TGCAGCGTTGAATCGTTAGCGGGAGACGAGCAGTACTTC	CSVESLAGDEQYF
NA	TRBJ2-1	TRBV28	once	TGTGCCAGCAGTTTTTATAGCTTAAGCGGCTCCTACAATGAGCAGTTCTTC	CASSFYSLSGSYNEQFF
TRBD2	TRBJ2-1	TRBV6-2/TRBV6-3	once	TGTGCCAGCAGTTACGATCCTGACCTTGGGGGGCTAGCGGGAGATGAGCAGTTCTTC	CASSYDPDLGGLAGDEQFF
TRBD1	TRBJ2-7	TRBV2	NA	TGTGCCAGCAGACCGGGACAGGGGAAGACCTACGAGCAGTACTTC	CASRPGQGKTYEQYF